Only a few counts were recorded for the clone carrying this TCR beta chain. This entry comes from a study of identical twins. Each CDR3 protein is one row after TCRdb ran MiXCR on the 5' RACE reads. The sample has 750,000 to 950,000 distinct CDR3 sequences, around 12% seen once. The CDR3 loop spans 17 amino acids. Germline CDR1 reads ENHRY; CDR2 reads SYGVKD. V was clipped by 2 bases and J by 1 base; unmatched bases: 10. These data were also reused for a study on yellow fever vaccine responses in identical twins.

The TCR originated in a woman aged 18-29 years in good health. The chain is built from TRBV10-3 and TRBJ1-1; 7 bases are shared with TRBD1. Sequencing was performed on PBMCs. The CDR3 spells CAISERGLGQANTEAFF. CDR3 DNA sequence: TGTGCCATCAGTGAGCGAGGGTTAGGACAGGCGAACACTGAAGCTTTCTTT.